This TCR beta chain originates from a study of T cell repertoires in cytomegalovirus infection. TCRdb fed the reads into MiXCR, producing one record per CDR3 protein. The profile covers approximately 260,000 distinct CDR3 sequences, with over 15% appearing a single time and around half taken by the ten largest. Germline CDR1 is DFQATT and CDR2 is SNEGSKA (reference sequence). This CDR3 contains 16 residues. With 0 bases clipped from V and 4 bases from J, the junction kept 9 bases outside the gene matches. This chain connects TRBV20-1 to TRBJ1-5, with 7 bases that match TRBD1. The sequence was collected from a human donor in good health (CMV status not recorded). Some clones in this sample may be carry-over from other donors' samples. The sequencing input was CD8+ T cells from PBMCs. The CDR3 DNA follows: TGCAGTGCTAGAGATCTGTTACAGGGGCCGAATCAGCCCCAGCATTTT. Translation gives CSARDLLQGPNQPQHF.